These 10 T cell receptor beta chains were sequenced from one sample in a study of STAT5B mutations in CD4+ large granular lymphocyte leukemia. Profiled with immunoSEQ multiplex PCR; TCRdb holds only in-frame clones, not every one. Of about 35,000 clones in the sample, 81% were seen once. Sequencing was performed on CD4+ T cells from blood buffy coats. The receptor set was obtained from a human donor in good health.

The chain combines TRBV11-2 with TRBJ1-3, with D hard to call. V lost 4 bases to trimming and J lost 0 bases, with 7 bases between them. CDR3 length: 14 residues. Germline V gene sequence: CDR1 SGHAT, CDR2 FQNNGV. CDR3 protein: CASSSPPSGNTIYF. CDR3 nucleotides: TGTGCCAGCAGCTCCCCACCCTCTGGAAACACCATATATTTT.

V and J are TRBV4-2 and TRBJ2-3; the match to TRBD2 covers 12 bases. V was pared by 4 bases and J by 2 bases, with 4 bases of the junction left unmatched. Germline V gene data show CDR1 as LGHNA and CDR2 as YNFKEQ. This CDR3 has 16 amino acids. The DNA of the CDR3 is TGTGCCAGCAGCCCGACTAGCGGGGGATTCACAGATACGCAGTATTTT. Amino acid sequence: CASSPTSGGFTDTQYF.

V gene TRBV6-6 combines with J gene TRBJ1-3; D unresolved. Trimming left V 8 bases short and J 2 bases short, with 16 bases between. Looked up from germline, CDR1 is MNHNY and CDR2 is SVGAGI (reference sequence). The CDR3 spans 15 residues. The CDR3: CASAPHRSTGNTIYF. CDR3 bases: TGTGCCAGCGCCCCTCATCGGTCTACTGGAAACACCATATATTTT.

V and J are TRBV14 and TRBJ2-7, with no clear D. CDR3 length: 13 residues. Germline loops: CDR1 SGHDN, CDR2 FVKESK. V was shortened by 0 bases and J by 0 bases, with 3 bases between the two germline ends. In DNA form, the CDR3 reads TGTGCCAGCAGCCAAGATAACTCCTACGAGCAGTACTTC. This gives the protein CASSQDNSYEQYF.

CDR3 nucleotide sequence: TGTGCCATCAGTGATTCGGGGGGCTACGAGCAGTACTTC. It translates to CAISDSGGYEQYF. The gene calls are TRBV10-3 and TRBJ2-7; TRBD2 aligns across 7 bases. The germline V gene encodes CDR1 ENHRY and CDR2 SYGVKD. The trim removed 3 bases at V and 3 bases at J, leaving 2 bases unmatched. The CDR3 loop spans 13 amino acids.

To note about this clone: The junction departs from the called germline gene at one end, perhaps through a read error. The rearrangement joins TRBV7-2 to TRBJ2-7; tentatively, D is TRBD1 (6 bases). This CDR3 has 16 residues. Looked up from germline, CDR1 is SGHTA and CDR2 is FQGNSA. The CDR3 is CASSLGGSSHRQGMDF. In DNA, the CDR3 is TGTGCCAGCAGCTTAGGAGGCTCCTCTCACAGGCAGGGGATGGACTTC.

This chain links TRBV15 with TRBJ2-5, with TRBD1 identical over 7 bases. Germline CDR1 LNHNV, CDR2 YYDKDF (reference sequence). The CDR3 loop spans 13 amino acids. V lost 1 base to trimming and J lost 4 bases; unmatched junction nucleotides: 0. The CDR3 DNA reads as TGTGCCACCAGCAGAGGGACAGGAGAGACCCAGTACTTC. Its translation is CATSRGTGETQYF. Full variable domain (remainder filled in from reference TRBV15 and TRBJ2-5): DAMVIQNPRYQVTQFGKPVTLSCSQTLNHNVMYWYQQKSSQAPKLLFHYYDKDFNNEADTPDNFQSRRPNTSFCFLDIRSPGLGDTAMYLCATSRGTGETQYFGPGTRLLVL.

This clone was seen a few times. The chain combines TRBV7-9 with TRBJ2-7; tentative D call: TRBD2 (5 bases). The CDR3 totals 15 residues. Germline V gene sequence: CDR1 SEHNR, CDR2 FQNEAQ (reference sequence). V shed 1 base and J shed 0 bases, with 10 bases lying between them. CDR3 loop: CASSLDGGSSYEQYF. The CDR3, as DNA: TGTGCCAGCAGCTTAGATGGAGGATCCTCCTACGAGCAGTACTTC.

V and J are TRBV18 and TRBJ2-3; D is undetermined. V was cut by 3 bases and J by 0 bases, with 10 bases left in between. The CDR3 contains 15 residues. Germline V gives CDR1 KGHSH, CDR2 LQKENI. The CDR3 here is CASSPAGQSTDTQYF. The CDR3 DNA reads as TGTGCCAGCTCACCTGCCGGCCAAAGCACAGATACGCAGTATTTT.

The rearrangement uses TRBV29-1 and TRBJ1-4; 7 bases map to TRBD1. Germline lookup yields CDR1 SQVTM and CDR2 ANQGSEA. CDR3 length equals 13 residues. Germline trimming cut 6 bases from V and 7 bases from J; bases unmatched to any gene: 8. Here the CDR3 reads CSVDTGTVEKLFF. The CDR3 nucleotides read TGCAGCGTCGACACCGGGACAGTTGAAAAACTGTTTTTT.